This TCR beta chain was identified in a study of T cells in Graves' hyperthyroidism and ophthalmopathy. Active moderate-to-severe ophthalmopathy, Clinical Activity Score at least 3, NOSPECS at least 4, under 3 months' duration. Patients having uncontrolled infection, another autoimmune disease, pregnancy or lactation were not included. Fresh peripheral blood, 8 to 10 ml of it, supplied the PBMCs. RNA transcripts served as the template for amplifying TCR beta CDR3 regions. RT-PCR in the first round (using the HTBI primer set) targeted the TCR CDR3. Each CDR3 protein is one row after TCRdb ran MiXCR on the multiplex PCR reads. The sample includes nearly 600,000 distinct CDR3 sequences, 12% to 15% seen only once; the top ten take 7.1%. Germline V gene sequence: CDR1 SEHNR, CDR2 FQNEAQ (reference sequence). V was cut by 1 base and J by 8 bases, with 14 bases left in between. This CDR3 has 14 amino acids.

The TCR comes from a woman aged 18-29 years with Graves' ophthalmopathy. The chain has TRBV7-9 and TRBJ1-1, with D hard to call. Material: blood. Here the CDR3 reads CASSLVIEEYEAFF. The CDR3 coding sequence is TGTGCCAGCAGCTTAGTCATTGAGGAATACGAAGCTTTCTTT.